These 20 T cell receptor beta chains originate from one sample sequenced in a study of blood T cell repertoires in COVID-19. Data came from immunoSEQ multiplex PCR; TCRdb stores just in-frame clones and leaves some out. The data contain approximately 270,000 clones, 87% of them singletons. The specimen was peripheral blood. Every receptor here comes from a man younger than 35 with active or convalescent COVID-19.

As concerns this clone: An end of the junction differs from the germline gene, which may be a read error. V gene TRBV7-9 combines with J gene TRBJ2-7, with a tentative D call TRBD1 (6 bases). The CDR3 covers 15 residues. Germline V gene lookup returns CDR1 SEHNR and CDR2 FQNEAQ (reference sequence). The CDR3 region is CASSVATGIFYEQYF. The CDR3 DNA is TGTGCCAGCAGCGTAGCCACAGGGATTTTCTACGAGCAGTACTTC. Using reference TRBV7-9 and TRBJ2-7 for the parts outside the CDR3, the full variable domain is DTGVSQNPRHKITKRGQNVTFRCDPISEHNRLYWYRQTLGQGPEFLTYFQNEAQLEKSRLLSDRFSAERPKGSFSTLEIQRTEQGDSAMYLCASSVATGIFYEQYFGPGTRLTVT.

The chain links TRBV19 to TRBJ1-6; no definite D call. CDR1 and CDR2 from the germline V gene are LNHDA and SQIVND (reference sequence). CDR3 length: 12 amino acids. Trimming removed 3 bases from V and 7 bases from J, with 4 bases in between. CDR3 in DNA: TGTGCCAGTAGTATCGGGAATTCACCCCTCCACTTT. Its protein is CASSIGNSPLHF.

The V and J genes are TRBV7-3 and TRBJ2-1; tentative D call: TRBD2 (7 bases). CDR3 length: 16 residues. Germline V gene lookup returns CDR1 SGHTA and CDR2 FQGTGA. The V and J ends lost 1 base and 4 bases respectively, with 14 bases between them. This CDR3 reads CASSLKAGAGYNEQFF. Written as DNA, the CDR3 is TGTGCCAGCAGCTTAAAGGCGGGGGCCGGATACAATGAGCAGTTCTTC.

This clone was observed a handful of times. The J gene is TRBJ2-7, the V gene TRBV11-2, with unresolved D. CDR1 and CDR2 from the germline V gene are SGHAT and FQNNGV. V lost 8 bases and J 3 bases, leaving 14 bases between the germline ends. The CDR3 covers 13 residues. This chain's CDR3 is CASGPNSYYEQYF. CDR3 DNA sequence: TGTGCCAGCGGCCCGAACAGTTACTACGAGCAGTACTTC. Combining the CDR3 with reference TRBV11-2 and TRBJ2-7 gives the whole variable domain EAGVAQSPRYKIIEKRQSVAFWCNPISGHATLYWYQQILGQGPKLLIQFQNNGVVDDSQLPKDRFSAERLKGVDSTLKIQPAKLEDSAVYLCASGPNSYYEQYFGPGTRLTVT.

This chain joins TRBV6-5 and TRBJ1-2; 7 nucleotides match TRBD1. CDR3 length: 15 residues. Germline V gives CDR1 MNHEY, CDR2 SVGAGI. J gave up 1 base and V 5 bases, and 7 bases lay outside the gene matches. The CDR3: CASSPRGGRNYGYTF. Written as DNA, the CDR3 is TGTGCCAGCAGTCCCAGAGGGGGCCGTAACTATGGCTACACCTTC.

The chain is built from TRBV2 and TRBJ2-6; a weak D match, TRBD1 (5 bases). Germline lookup yields CDR1 SNHLY and CDR2 FYNNEI. CDR3 length: 18 residues. Trimming took off 7 bases at V and 0 bases at J, with 19 bases between the two ends. Written as DNA, the CDR3 is TGTGCCAGCAACCGACAGCCCCAAGTTACCTCTGGGGCCAACGTCCTGACTTTC. Amino acids: CASNRQPQVTSGANVLTF.

V gene TRBV7-9 combines with J gene TRBJ2-1, with 10 bases matching TRBD2. The V segment lost 2 bases and the J segment 2 bases; nucleotides outside the gene matches: 6. This CDR3 has 17 residues. Looked up from germline, CDR1 is SEHNR and CDR2 is FQNEAQ (reference sequence). The CDR3 reads CASSLSGGAGAYNEQFF. The CDR3 DNA reads as TGTGCCAGCAGCTTAAGCGGGGGGGCCGGAGCCTACAATGAGCAGTTCTTC.

V and J are TRBV9 and TRBJ2-2, with 8 positions matching TRBD1. Trimming took 2 bases from V and 6 from J; bases not matched to a gene: 6. The CDR3 contains 15 residues. Germline loops: CDR1 SGDLS, CDR2 YYNGEE. The CDR3 DNA sequence: TGTGCCAGCAGCGTCCAGGGGGCGGTCCCCGGGGAGCTGTTTTTT. Amino acids: CASSVQGAVPGELFF.

The CDR3 DNA is TGTGCCATCAGTGAGTGGAGCGGCAGAACCCGCACAGATACGCAGTATTTT. Its translation: CAISEWSGRTRTDTQYF. The rearrangement joins TRBV10-3 to TRBJ2-3; D is possibly TRBD2 (5 bases). Per germline, CDR1 ENHRY and CDR2 SYGVKD. With 1 base removed from V and 1 base from J, the gap between germline ends came to 15 bases. The CDR3 runs to 17 residues.

This clone was counted only a few times. The chain links TRBV2 to TRBJ1-6; 7 nucleotides line up with TRBD1. The CDR3 loop spans 14 amino acids. Germline V CDR1 and CDR2: SNHLY, FYNNEI. The trim removed 6 bases at V and 7 bases at J, leaving 6 bases unmatched. The CDR3 DNA follows: TGTGCCAGCAGCCCCCGGACAGGAAATTCACCCCTCCACTTT. Translation: CASSPRTGNSPLHF.

In nucleotides, the CDR3 is TGTGCCAGTAGGGGTCTGGAGGGAGTCTACTATGGCTACACCTTC. Its translation is CASRGLEGVYYGYTF. The chain combines TRBV19 with TRBJ1-2; D unresolved. The CDR3 has 15 residues. CDR1 is LNHDA and CDR2 is SQIVND in the germline V gene (reference sequence). V was pared by 6 bases and J by 3 bases, with 17 bases between.

The chain links TRBV7-6 to TRBJ2-7, with 10 positions matching TRBD2. Trimming took 0 bases from V and 2 from J; bases not matched to a gene: 10. The CDR3 contains 18 residues. The germline V gene has CDR1 SGHVS and CDR2 FNYEAQ. The CDR3 sequence is CASSLAAAGGPVPYEQYF. Written as DNA, the CDR3 is TGTGCCAGCAGCTTAGCGGCAGCGGGAGGGCCGGTGCCCTACGAGCAGTACTTC.

The V and J genes are TRBV4-2 and TRBJ1-2; D is ambiguous. This CDR3 spans 14 amino acids. The V gene lost 0 bases and the J gene lost 4 bases, with 9 bases spanning the gap. CDR1 and CDR2 from the germline V gene are LGHNA and YNFKEQ. CDR3 in DNA: TGTGCCAGCAGCCAAGAGTCCGGGTCCTATGGCTACACCTTC. It is translated as CASSQESGSYGYTF.

As DNA, the CDR3 is TGTGCCAGCACCGAGAGGACAGGGATTGGTGGCTACACCTTC. As protein: CASTERTGIGGYTF. The V call is TRBV9, the J call TRBJ1-2, with TRBD1 matching over 8 bases. The V gene's germline CDR1 is SGDLS and CDR2 YYNGEE. This CDR3 comprises 14 residues. Trimming removed 6 bases from V and 7 bases from J; junction bases left unmatched: 11.

The chain has TRBV28 and TRBJ1-2, with D maybe TRBD1 (6 bases). This CDR3 comprises 16 residues. The germline V gene has CDR1 MDHEN and CDR2 SYDVKM. The ends were cut back, 10 bases at V and 1 base at J, with 22 bases in the middle. The CDR3 is CATQGGAQVFNYGYTF. CDR3 bases: TGTGCCACCCAAGGGGGGGCTCAGGTGTTTAACTATGGCTACACCTTC.

Written as DNA, the CDR3 is TGTGCCAGCAGTTTAAGGGCGGGCGAGGAACAGTACTTC. It encodes CASSLRAGEEQYF. V gene TRBV28 combines with J gene TRBJ2-7, with D possibly matching TRBD2 (5 bases). The germline V gene encodes CDR1 MDHEN and CDR2 SYDVKM. The germline V and J ends were trimmed by 2 bases and 10 bases, with 15 bases remaining between them. This CDR3 spans 13 amino acids.

The V and J genes are TRBV28 and TRBJ1-2; TRBD1 might be the D (5 bases). The CDR3 sequence is 13 residues long. Trimming took off 2 bases at V and 4 bases at J, with 8 bases between the two ends. Germline CDR1 reads MDHEN; CDR2 reads SYDVKM. In nucleotides, the CDR3 is TGTGCCAGCAGTTTAGGGGCTAGCTATGGCTACACCTTC. Its translation: CASSLGASYGYTF.

This chain connects TRBV19 to TRBJ1-1, with TRBD1 as a possible D gene (5 bases). CDR3 length: 14 amino acids. Germline assignment: CDR1 LNHDA and CDR2 SQIVND (reference sequence). V was cut by 7 bases and J by 1 base, with 13 bases left in between. CDR3 nucleotide sequence: TGTGCCAGTACTTCAGACAGTAAGAACACTGAAGCTTTCTTT. The encoded protein is CASTSDSKNTEAFF.

This chain connects TRBV10-2 to TRBJ2-5, with 11 positions matching TRBD2. Germline CDR1 WSHSY, CDR2 SAAADI. The V and J ends lost 0 bases and 3 bases, in that order; junction bases with no gene match: 3. This CDR3 is built from 16 residues. The CDR3 spells CASSESGGLAEETQYF. For the CDR3, the DNA is TGCGCCAGCAGTGAGTCAGGGGGACTAGCGGAAGAGACCCAGTACTTC.

This clone was detected only once. The chain combines TRBV27 with TRBJ2-1; D is perhaps TRBD2 (6 bases). The germline CDR1 and CDR2 sequences are MNHEY and SMNVEV (reference sequence). The CDR3 is 14 amino acids. The CDR3 spells CAASSSALGNEQFF. In DNA, the CDR3 is TGTGCAGCCTCCTCTAGCGCACTTGGGAATGAGCAGTTCTTC.